The 2 T cell receptor beta chains below come from one sample, sequenced in a study of T cells in tumors and immune-related adverse events. Using immunoSEQ multiplex PCR, the repertoire was profiled, and TCRdb retains in-frame clones only, with some absent. Of approximately 650 clones listed, roughly 89% are singletons. The sample here was tumor tissue, taken from a patient treated with anti-PD-1 therapy. The receptors were sampled from a female donor with metastatic renal cell carcinoma.

The V and J genes are TRBV7-9 and TRBJ1-1; 7 nucleotides agree with TRBD1. CDR3 length equals 15 residues. Trimming took 1 base from V and 0 from J; bases not matched to a gene: 2. Looked up from germline, CDR1 is SEHNR and CDR2 is FQNEAQ (reference sequence). CDR3 protein: CASSLGDRVNTEAFF. The DNA of the CDR3 is TGTGCCAGCAGCTTAGGGGACAGAGTGAACACTGAAGCTTTCTTT.

The chain recombines TRBV4-1 with TRBJ1-2, with D perhaps matching TRBD1 (6 bases). The CDR3 is 16 amino acids. The V and J ends lost 0 bases and 8 bases respectively, with 19 bases between them. In germline, CDR1 is MGHRA, CDR2 YSYEKL. The DNA for the CDR3 is TGCGCCAGCAGCCAAGATGTCTCGAACAGGGTAGGGGGCTACACCTTC. Protein product: CASSQDVSNRVGGYTF.